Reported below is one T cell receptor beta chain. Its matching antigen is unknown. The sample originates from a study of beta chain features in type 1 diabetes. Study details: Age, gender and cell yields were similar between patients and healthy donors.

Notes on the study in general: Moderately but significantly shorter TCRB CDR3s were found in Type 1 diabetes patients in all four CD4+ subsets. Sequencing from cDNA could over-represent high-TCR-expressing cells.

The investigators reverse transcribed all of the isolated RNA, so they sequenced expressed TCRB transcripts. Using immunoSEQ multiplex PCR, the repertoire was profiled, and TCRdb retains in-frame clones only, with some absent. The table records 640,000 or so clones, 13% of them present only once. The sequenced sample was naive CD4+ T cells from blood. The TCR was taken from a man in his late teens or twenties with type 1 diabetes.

This CDR3 is CATSPQGAETQYF. CDR3 DNA sequence: TGTGCCACCTCACCCCAGGGGGCGGAGACCCAGTACTTC. This chain uses TRBV19 with TRBJ2-5; 8 bases fit TRBD1. The V gene's germline CDR1 is LNHDA and CDR2 SQIVND (reference sequence). The ends lost 10 bases at V and 5 bases at J; junction bases unmatched: 9. The CDR3 spans 13 residues. The full variable domain, rest sourced from reference TRBV19 and TRBJ2-5, is DGGITQSPKYLFRKEGQNVTLSCEQNLNHDAMYWYRQDPGQGLRLIYYSQIVNDFQKGDIAEGYSVSREKKESFPLTVTSAQKNPTAFYLCATSPQGAETQYFGPGTRLLVL.